The next 12 T cell receptor beta chains were all read from a single sample in a study of blood T cell repertoires in COVID-19. Only in-frame clones appear in the TCRdb table, and some are missing; sequencing was by immunoSEQ multiplex PCR. The sample holds roughly 240,000 clones; approximately 85% are singletons and the top ten take 5% to 7%. Sequencing input: peripheral blood. The receptors were sampled from a woman aged 80 or over with COVID-19, enrolled during active disease.

The table lists this clone with a few counts. The CDR3, as DNA: TGTGCCAGCAGTGAAAGGCCCCTAGGAAATCAGCCCCAGCATTTT. Translating gives CASSERPLGNQPQHF. The chain couples TRBV6-1 to TRBJ1-5; no firm D call. This CDR3 is built from 15 residues. Per the germline V gene, CDR1 is MNHNS and CDR2 is SASEGT. V shed 2 bases and J shed 4 bases, with 12 bases lying between them.

The chain links TRBV19 to TRBJ2-6, with D possibly being TRBD1 (6 bases). CDR3 size: 15 residues. The germline CDR1 and CDR2 sequences are LNHDA and SQIVND (reference sequence). The V end lost 6 bases, the J end lost 1 base, and 10 bases lay between the germline ends. The CDR3 region is CASRITGSGANVLTF. The CDR3 DNA reads as TGTGCCAGTAGGATTACAGGGTCTGGGGCCAACGTCCTGACTTTC.

V usage is TRBV5-1 and J usage is TRBJ1-2; a weak D match, TRBD1 (5 bases). Germline assignment: CDR1 SGHRS and CDR2 YFSETQ. The CDR3 extends over 13 amino acids. The V and J ends lost 4 bases and 4 bases respectively, with 11 bases between them. CDR3 region: CASSGGVGYGYTF. Written as DNA, the CDR3 is TGCGCCAGCAGCGGAGGGGTGGGCTATGGCTACACCTTC.

J is TRBJ1-1 and V is TRBV18; TRBD1 matches 7 bases. The CDR3 sequence is 14 residues long. In germline, CDR1 is KGHSH, CDR2 LQKENI. With V trimmed by 3 bases and J by 2 bases, 3 bases remained unmatched. In DNA, the CDR3 is TGTGCCAGCTCACCTGGGACAGTTAACACTGAAGCTTTCTTT. Protein product: CASSPGTVNTEAFF.

As to this clone: The same CDR3 arises from other DNA sequences in this sample as well. This chain links TRBV5-1 with TRBJ2-3; TRBD2 matches 8 bases. Trimming took 4 bases from V and 3 from J; bases not matched to a gene: 4. Per the germline V gene, CDR1 is SGHRS and CDR2 is YFSETQ. The CDR3 is 14 residues long. Written as DNA, the CDR3 is TGCGCCAGCAGCCCGTTAGCGGGGACAGATACGCAGTATTTT. Translated, it gives CASSPLAGTDTQYF.

This sequence joins TRBV2 and TRBJ1-1, with unresolved D. Germline assignment: CDR1 SNHLY and CDR2 FYNNEI. V was cut by 10 bases and J by 0 bases, with 12 bases left in between. This CDR3 spans 13 amino acids. The CDR3 DNA reads TGTGCCACCAGGAGTTTCGTGAACACTGAAGCTTTCTTT. Protein sequence: CATRSFVNTEAFF.

The chain employs TRBV30 and TRBJ1-3; D is possibly TRBD1 (5 bases). Deletions cut 3 bases from V and 3 bases from J, with 15 bases between. CDR3 length: 15 amino acids. Looked up from germline, CDR1 is GTSNPN and CDR2 is SVGIG (reference sequence). CDR3 sequence reads: CAWRKTWGNGNTIYF. The CDR3 DNA is TGTGCCTGGAGAAAAACGTGGGGCAATGGAAACACCATATATTTT.

This chain uses TRBV18 with TRBJ2-1, with 14 nucleotides matching TRBD2. Germline V gives CDR1 KGHSH, CDR2 LQKENI. The CDR3 runs to 15 residues. Trimming cost V 6 bases and J 7 bases; bases outside gene matches: 5. CDR3 nucleotides: TGTGCCAGCTCGCCGGGACTAGCGGGGGATAATGAGCAGTTCTTC. This translates into CASSPGLAGDNEQFF.

This clone has more than one count but fewer than ten. This chain links TRBV7-9 with TRBJ2-2; D might be TRBD1 (5 bases). V was pared by 6 bases and J by 2 bases, with 13 bases between. CDR1 is SEHNR, CDR2 FQNEAQ, per germline (reference sequence). The CDR3 loop spans 15 amino acids. CDR3 sequence reads: CASRIRQLNTGELFF. The CDR3 DNA follows: TGTGCCAGCAGGATTAGACAGCTAAACACCGGGGAGCTGTTTTTT. Full variable domain (missing parts from reference TRBV7-9 and TRBJ2-2): DTGVSQNPRHKITKRGQNVTFRCDPISEHNRLYWYRQTLGQGPEFLTYFQNEAQLEKSRLLSDRFSAERPKGSFSTLEIQRTEQGDSAMYLCASRIRQLNTGELFFGEGSRLTVL.

The genes are TRBV7-6 and TRBJ2-3, with 10 nucleotides matching TRBD2. Trimming removed 4 bases from V and 1 base from J; junction bases left unmatched: 5. Germline V gives CDR1 SGHVS, CDR2 FNYEAQ. The CDR3 consists of 16 residues. The CDR3 here is CASSSGSGGGTDTQYF. CDR3 coding DNA: TGTGCCAGCAGCTCAGGAAGCGGGGGGGGCACAGATACGCAGTATTTT.

This chain connects TRBV6-1 to TRBJ1-4; D not certain. Germline V lookup: CDR1 MNHNS, CDR2 SASEGT. This CDR3 has 15 residues. The V end was cut by 1 base, the J end by 5 bases, with 11 bases between. The CDR3: CASSEEGRRNEKLFF. CDR3 in DNA: TGTGCCAGCAGTGAAGAAGGGAGGCGGAATGAAAAACTGTTTTTT.

As concerns this clone: The junction shows a germline mismatch at one end, possibly a read error. The genes are TRBV7-7 and TRBJ2-5; D not resolved. The CDR3 sequence is 13 residues long. Per germline, CDR1 SSHAT and CDR2 FNYEAQ (reference sequence). CDR3 in amino acids: CASSLGQRETQYF. The CDR3 nucleotides are TGTGCTAGCAGCTTAGGTCAGCGAGAGACCCAGTACTTC.